These 15 T cell receptor beta chains originate from one sample sequenced in a study of beta chain features in type 1 diabetes. The entirety of the isolated RNA underwent reverse transcription, so expressed TCRB transcripts were sequenced. Generated by immunoSEQ multiplex PCR, the TCRdb table keeps only in-frame clones and is missing some. The sample consists of approximately 380,000 clones, over 13% of them appearing once. Sequenced material: naive CD4+ T cells from blood. These receptor sequences come from a woman aged 18-30 years in good health.

This clone was seen more than once but under ten times. V and J are TRBV6-5 and TRBJ1-3; D is uncertain. The ends were cut back, 6 bases at V and 0 bases at J, with 6 bases in the middle. The germline gives CDR1 MNHEY, CDR2 SVGAGI. This CDR3 is built from 13 residues. The CDR3 sequence is CASSANSGNTIYF. Written as DNA, the CDR3 is TGTGCCAGCAGCGCGAACTCTGGAAACACCATATATTTT.

The rearrangement uses TRBV29-1 and TRBJ2-1; no definite D call. The CDR3 consists of 11 residues. Between the trimmed V and J ends, which lost 6 bases and 5 bases, there was a span of 8 bases. The germline gives CDR1 SQVTM, CDR2 ANQGSEA. The chain's CDR3 is CSVLQHNEQFF. Here the CDR3 DNA reads TGCAGCGTGCTACAGCACAATGAGCAGTTCTTC.

This clone was seen more than once but under ten times. The CDR3 DNA follows: TGTGCCACAAACCGGGACTACTATGGCTACACCTTC. Protein: CATNRDYYGYTF. The V gene is TRBV19, the J gene TRBJ1-2; TRBD1 is a possible D gene (5 bases). The CDR3 length is 12 residues. Trimming pared 10 bases from V and 3 bases from J, leaving 12 bases between. CDR1 and CDR2 from the germline V gene are LNHDA and SQIVND (reference sequence).

The V gene is TRBV7-9, the J gene TRBJ2-1; TRBD2 matches at 12 bases. CDR1 is SEHNR and CDR2 is FQNEAQ in the germline V gene (reference sequence). The length of the CDR3 is 16 residues. The V gene end was trimmed by 5 bases and the J gene end by 4 bases; junction bases not matched to a gene: 6. CDR3 bases: TGTGCCAGCAGCACCCGGACTAGCGGGAAATACAATGAGCAGTTCTTC. It codes for CASSTRTSGKYNEQFF.

This clone was detected a few times. The V gene is TRBV5-1, the J gene TRBJ2-3, with D perhaps TRBD2 (6 bases). The CDR3 covers 14 residues. V shed 0 bases and J shed 1 base, with 6 bases lying between them. Germline CDR1 reads SGHRS; CDR2 reads YFSETQ. CDR3 nucleotide sequence: TGCGCCAGCAGCTTGGTAGCGGGCACAGATACGCAGTATTTT. Amino acid sequence: CASSLVAGTDTQYF.

The J gene is TRBJ2-6, the V gene TRBV28; D possibly corresponds to TRBD2 (6 bases). Germline lookup yields CDR1 MDHEN and CDR2 SYDVKM. Trimming took 4 bases from V and 2 from J, leaving 9 bases between them. This CDR3 spans 15 amino acids. The CDR3 DNA is TGTGCCAGCAGTTCGGGGACTGCTGGGGCCAACGTCCTGACTTTC. Residues: CASSSGTAGANVLTF.

This chain joins TRBV6-1 and TRBJ1-5; D uncertain. The V gene's germline CDR1 is MNHNS and CDR2 SASEGT. V shed 6 bases and J shed 1 base, with 13 bases lying between them. The CDR3 is 15 residues long. The CDR3 coding sequence is TGTGCCAGCAGCGCGTTCGAGGGAAGCAATCAGCCCCAGCATTTT. This translates into CASSAFEGSNQPQHF.

This sequence joins TRBV6-1 and TRBJ2-5; the D gene is possibly TRBD2 (6 bases). The V end lost 8 bases, the J end lost 4 bases, and 20 bases lay between the germline ends. The germline V gene has CDR1 MNHNS and CDR2 SASEGT. The CDR3 is 15 amino acids. The CDR3 sequence: CASLEEGSLGETQYF. The CDR3 DNA reads TGTGCCAGCCTGGAGGAGGGGTCGTTGGGAGAGACCCAGTACTTC.

J is TRBJ1-4 and V is TRBV29-1; D call uncertain. V gave up 4 bases and J gave up 5 bases, with 5 bases separating them. The CDR3 is made up of 11 amino acids. Germline assignment: CDR1 SQVTM and CDR2 ANQGSEA. CDR3: CSVGQNEKLFF. The CDR3 bases are TGCAGCGTTGGTCAGAATGAAAAACTGTTTTTT.

The gene calls are TRBV19 and TRBJ2-2, with 7 bases lining up with TRBD1. V shed 4 bases, J shed 3 bases, and the junction held 5 bases outside the gene matches. The CDR3 totals 15 residues. Germline V gene data show CDR1 as LNHDA and CDR2 as SQIVND (reference sequence). The CDR3 DNA reads as TGTGCCAGTAGTAGGTTGACAGGGTACACCGGGGAGCTGTTTTTT. Translated: CASSRLTGYTGELFF.

The CDR3: CASSQDSGRNNEQFF. The DNA of the CDR3 is TGTGCCAGCAGCCAAGATAGCGGGAGAAACAATGAGCAGTTCTTC. The chain couples TRBV4-2 to TRBJ2-1; 9 nucleotides agree with TRBD2. The J segment lost 5 bases and the V segment lost 0 bases, leaving 2 bases of the junction unmatched. Per the germline V gene, CDR1 is LGHNA and CDR2 is YNFKEQ. This CDR3 is 15 amino acids long.

The CDR3: CASSQADRSTGELFF. As DNA, the CDR3 is TGTGCCAGCAGCCAAGCTGACAGGAGCACCGGGGAGCTGTTTTTT. The chain employs TRBV4-2 and TRBJ2-2, with a possible D match to TRBD1 (6 bases). V was trimmed by 1 base and J by 4 bases, leaving 10 bases between them. The CDR3 has 15 amino acids. In germline, CDR1 is LGHNA, CDR2 YNFKEQ.

This clone came up a few times. This sequence joins TRBV5-1 and TRBJ2-1; TRBD2 matches at 9 bases. With V trimmed by 0 bases and J by 0 bases, 7 bases remained unmatched. This CDR3 is built from 18 residues. The germline V gene has CDR1 SGHRS and CDR2 YFSETQ. The CDR3 nucleotides are TGCGCCAGCAGCTTGGCCTCACTAGCGGGCCCCTCCTACAATGAGCAGTTCTTC. The encoded protein is CASSLASLAGPSYNEQFF.

There are a few counts of this clone. The CDR3 protein is CASSSSGGYGYTF. CDR3 coding DNA: TGTGCCAGCAGCTCGTCCGGGGGCTATGGCTACACCTTC. The chain couples TRBV7-2 to TRBJ1-2; D is possibly TRBD1 (5 bases). Germline V CDR1 and CDR2: SGHTA, FQGNSA. This CDR3 has 13 amino acids. V lost 4 bases and J 4 bases, leaving 10 bases between the germline ends. Full variable domain (outside the CDR3, taken from reference TRBV7-2 and TRBJ1-2): GAGVSQSPSNKVTEKGKDVELRCDPISGHTALYWYRQSLGQGLEFLIYFQGNSAPDKSGLPSDRFSAERTGGSVSTLTIQRTQQEDSAVYLCASSSSGGYGYTFGSGTRLTVV.

The V gene is TRBV13, the J gene TRBJ2-7; D remains ambiguous. CDR1 is PRHDT, CDR2 FYEKMQ, per germline (reference sequence). V was shortened by 3 bases and J by 2 bases, with 8 bases between the two germline ends. CDR3 length: 13 amino acids. The CDR3 protein is CASSLAQAYEQYF. The DNA of the CDR3 is TGTGCCAGCAGCTTGGCCCAGGCCTACGAGCAGTACTTC. Variable domain in full (rest from reference TRBV13 and TRBJ2-7): AAGVIQSPRHLIKEKRETATLKCYPIPRHDTVYWYQQGPGQDPQFLISFYEKMQSDKGSIPDRFSAQQFSDYHSELNMSSLELGDSALYFCASSLAQAYEQYFGPGTRLTVT.